This T cell receptor beta chain was identified during a study of T cell responses to AZD1222 COVID-19 vaccine. Study-wide background: Second-dose recipients at about 4 or about 12 weeks were treated as one pooled group.

With respect to this clone: What it recognizes is unknown.

Clones were sequenced by immunoSEQ multiplex PCR, and TCRdb holds only the in-frame ones, with some missing. The sample contains about 110,000 clones, 70% to 90% of which appear only once. Study results and caveats: The study identified only 6 or 7 AZD1222 recipients as seropositive at baseline. In all cases, repertoires were sampled only after the peak T cell response.

The input for sequencing was peripheral blood, taken on day 0 of AZD1222 vaccination. This receptor was taken from an adult in good health.

The CDR3 DNA follows: TGTGCCAGCAGTCGCGATGGGGTCCCGGGCACTGAAGCTTTCTTT. It specifies CASSRDGVPGTEAFF. V gene TRBV6-5 combines with J gene TRBJ1-1; no clear D. The germline gives CDR1 MNHEY, CDR2 SVGAGI. The CDR3 spans 15 residues. V was pared by 5 bases and J by 4 bases, with 17 bases between.